This T cell receptor (beta chain) was sequenced in a study of T-cell reconstitution after alpha-beta-depleted transplantation in children. This clonotype was detected a few times. Researchers prepared the TCRbeta library using unique molecular identifiers, the study reports. One entry per CDR3 protein, called by TCRdb with MiXCR from the PCR reads. The repertoire consists of about 240,000 distinct CDR3 sequences, with around 12% occurring once and the leading ten covering roughly 2.6%. The germline V and J ends were trimmed by 4 bases and 13 bases, with 13 bases remaining between them. The CDR3 totals 12 residues.

The receptor was isolated from a human donor who donated a stem cell graft to a child with acute lymphoblastic leukemia. The gene calls are TRBV12-3 or TRBV12-4 and TRBJ1-4; D unclear. The specimen comprised PBMCs from the stem cell graft donor, sampled from the stem cell graft. The CDR3 DNA reads TGTGCCAGCAGTTGGACGGACGGTGGACTGTTTTTT. Its translation: CASSWTDGGLFF.